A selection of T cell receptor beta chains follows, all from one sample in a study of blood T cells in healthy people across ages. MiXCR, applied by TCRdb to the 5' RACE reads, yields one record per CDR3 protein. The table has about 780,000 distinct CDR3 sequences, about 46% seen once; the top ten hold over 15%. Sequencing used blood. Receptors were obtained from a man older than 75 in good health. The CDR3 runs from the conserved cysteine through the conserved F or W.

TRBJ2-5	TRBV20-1	CSPLLTAGGPRETQYF
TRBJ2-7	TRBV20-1	CSARSPRYEQYF
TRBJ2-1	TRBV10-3	CAISGAGGPSEQFF
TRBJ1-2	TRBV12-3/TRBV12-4	CASSPDRGGPGYTF
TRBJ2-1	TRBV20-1	CSASSRAYNEQFF
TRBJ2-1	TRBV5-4	CASSPVLLRGAHNEQFF
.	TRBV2	CASMRTSVDEQYF
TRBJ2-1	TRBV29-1	CSVARQGANNEQFF
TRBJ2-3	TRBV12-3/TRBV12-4	CASSTGAGGYPDTQYF
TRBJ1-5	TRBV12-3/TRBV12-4	CASSLAHGVQHF
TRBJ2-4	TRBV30	CAWNYEVEDIQYF
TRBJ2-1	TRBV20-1	CSARGHRRTGYSEQFF
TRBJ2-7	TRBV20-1	CSARSQRDFYEQYF
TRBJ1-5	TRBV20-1	CSARRPINQPQHF
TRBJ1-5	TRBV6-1	CASSAEGAYSNQPQHF
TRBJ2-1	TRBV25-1	CASTLGQGANEQFF
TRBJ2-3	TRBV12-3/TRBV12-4	CASSGMGGTDTQYF
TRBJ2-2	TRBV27	CASSLGLGTGELFF
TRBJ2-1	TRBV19	CASSIDLSTPSSYNEQFF
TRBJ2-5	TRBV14	CASSPMTGGKTQYF
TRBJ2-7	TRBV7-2	CASSLDGGASSYEQYF
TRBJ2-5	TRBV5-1	CASSQRQGRTQETQYF
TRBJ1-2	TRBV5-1	CASSWGQGIGGYTF
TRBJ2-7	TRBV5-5	CASSLAAGAEYEQYF
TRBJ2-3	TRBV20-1	CSAQRGEYTGTQYF
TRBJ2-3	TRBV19	CASSMAGVPDTQYF
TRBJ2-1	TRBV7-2	CASSFYNEQFF
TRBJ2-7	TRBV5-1	CASSLGPAAGGSEQYF
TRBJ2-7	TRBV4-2	CASSQELRSIDEQYF
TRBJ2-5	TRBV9	CASSVGSGVPETQYF
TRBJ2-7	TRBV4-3	CASSPNRGTYEQYF
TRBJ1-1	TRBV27	CASSLLGMRTEAFF
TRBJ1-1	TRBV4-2	CASSGDADTEAFF
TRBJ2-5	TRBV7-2	CASSLVRGHQGTQYF
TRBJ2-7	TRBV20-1	CSASPPSPYEQYF
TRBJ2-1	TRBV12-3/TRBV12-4	CASSNVLVRGGGNEQFF
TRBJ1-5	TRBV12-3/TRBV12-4	CASSLAGVSQPQHF
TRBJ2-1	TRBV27	CASSFRLAGPNEQFF
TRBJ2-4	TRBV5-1	CASSSGTGVTGEQYF
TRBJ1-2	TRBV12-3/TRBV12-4	CASSQSQARGCTF
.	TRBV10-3	CAISGPSGSPYNEQYF
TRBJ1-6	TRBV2	CASSRTDSPLHF
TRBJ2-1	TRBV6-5	CASSGGEGSQFF
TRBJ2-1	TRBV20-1	CSARYSGANNEQFF
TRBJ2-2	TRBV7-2	CASSFQPLGVGTGELFF
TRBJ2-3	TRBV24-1	CATSGTGDGDTQYF
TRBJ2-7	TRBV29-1	CSVELAGRAGYEQYF
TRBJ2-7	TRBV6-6	CASSYSLSTYEQYF
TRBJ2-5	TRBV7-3	CASSPQGQGETQYF